This T cell receptor (beta chain) was profiled in a study of blood T cell repertoires in COVID-19. Study-level information: Acute and convalescent COVID-19 specimens originated in the United States, Italy and Spain. T cells, B-cell-depleted T cells, or PBMCs supplied cDNA or gDNA.

Original analysis: Estimated nucleated cell counts came from reference gene primer amplification. Some clones are missing from TCRdb's copy, which holds only in-frame ones; the method was immunoSEQ multiplex PCR. Clone size and V and J calls were adopted from that table, with D and trimming inferred from the DNA. The data contain roughly 290,000 clones, around nine tenths of them seen just once; the ten biggest clones take up under 15%. This clonotype was obtained from a woman aged 55-70 years with acute or convalescent COVID-19. The sequenced sample was peripheral blood.

This chain's CDR3 is CASSAQGDQPQHF. The CDR3 nucleotides are TGCGCCAGCAGCGCGCAGGGTGATCAGCCCCAGCATTTT. The chain employs TRBV5-1 and TRBJ1-5; a possible D gene is TRBD1 (5 bases). Germline V lookup: CDR1 SGHRS, CDR2 YFSETQ. This CDR3 comprises 13 residues. Trimming removed 4 bases from V and 5 bases from J, with 10 bases in between.